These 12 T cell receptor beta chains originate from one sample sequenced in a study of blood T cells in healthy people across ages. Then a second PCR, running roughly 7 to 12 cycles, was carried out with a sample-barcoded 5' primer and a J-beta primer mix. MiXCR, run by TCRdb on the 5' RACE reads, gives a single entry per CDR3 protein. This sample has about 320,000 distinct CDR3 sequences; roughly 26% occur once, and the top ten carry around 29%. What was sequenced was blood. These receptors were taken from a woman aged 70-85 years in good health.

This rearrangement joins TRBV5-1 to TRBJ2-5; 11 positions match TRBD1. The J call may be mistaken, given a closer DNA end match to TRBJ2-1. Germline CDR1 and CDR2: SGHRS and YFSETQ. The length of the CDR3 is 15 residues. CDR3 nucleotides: TGCGCCAGCAGCGTCGCCGGGACAGGGGGCAATGAGCAGTTCTTC. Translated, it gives CASSVAGTGGNEQFF.

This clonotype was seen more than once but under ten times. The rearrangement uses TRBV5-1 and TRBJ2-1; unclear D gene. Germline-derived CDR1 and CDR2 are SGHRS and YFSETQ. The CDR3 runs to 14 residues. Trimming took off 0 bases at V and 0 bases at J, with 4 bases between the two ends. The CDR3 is CASSLVSSYNEQFF. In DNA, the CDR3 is TGCGCCAGCAGCTTGGTGAGCTCCTACAATGAGCAGTTCTTC. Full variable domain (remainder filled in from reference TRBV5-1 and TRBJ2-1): KAGVTQTPRYLIKTRGQQVTLSCSPISGHRSVSWYQQTPGQGLQFLFEYFSETQRNKGNFPGRFSGRQFSNSRSEMNVSTLELGDSALYLCASSLVSSYNEQFFGPGTRLTVL.

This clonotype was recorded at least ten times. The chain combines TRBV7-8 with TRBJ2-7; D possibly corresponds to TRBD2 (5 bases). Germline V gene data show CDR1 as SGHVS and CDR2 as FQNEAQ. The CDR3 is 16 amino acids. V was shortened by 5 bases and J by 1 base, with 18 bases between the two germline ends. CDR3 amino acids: CASSLIRGVSSYEQYF. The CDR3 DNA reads TGTGCCAGCAGCCTAATTCGGGGAGTCAGTTCCTACGAGCAGTACTTC. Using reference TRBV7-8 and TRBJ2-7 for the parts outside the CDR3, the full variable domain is GAGVSQSPRYKVAKRGQDVALRCDPISGHVSLFWYQQALGQGPEFLTYFQNEAQLDKSGLPSDRFFAERPEGSVSTLKIQRTQQEDSAVYLCASSLIRGVSSYEQYFGPGTRLTVT.

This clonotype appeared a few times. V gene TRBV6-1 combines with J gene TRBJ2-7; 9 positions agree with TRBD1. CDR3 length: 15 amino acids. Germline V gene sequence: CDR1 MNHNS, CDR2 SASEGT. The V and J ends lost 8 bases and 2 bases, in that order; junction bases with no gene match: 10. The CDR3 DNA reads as TGTGCCAGCGGAAGAGACAGGGGGGTCGCCTACGAGCAGTACTTC. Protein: CASGRDRGVAYEQYF.

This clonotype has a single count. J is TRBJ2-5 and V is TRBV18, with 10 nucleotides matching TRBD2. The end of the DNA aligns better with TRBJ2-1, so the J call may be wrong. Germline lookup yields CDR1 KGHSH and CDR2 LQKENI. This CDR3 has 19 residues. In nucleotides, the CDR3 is TGTGCCAGCTCACCTACAGCGGGAGGGCCCTCTAATCTCTACAATGAGCAGTTCTTC. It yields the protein CASSPTAGGPSNLYNEQFF.

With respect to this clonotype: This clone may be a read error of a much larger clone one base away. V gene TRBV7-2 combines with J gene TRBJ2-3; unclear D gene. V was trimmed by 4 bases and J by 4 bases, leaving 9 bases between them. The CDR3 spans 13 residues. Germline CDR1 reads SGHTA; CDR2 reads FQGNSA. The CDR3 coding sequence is TGTGCCAGCAGCTCAGTGATGGCAGATACGCAGTATTTT. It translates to CASSSVMADTQYF.

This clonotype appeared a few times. The CDR3 loop is CASSLGLAGKETQYF. The CDR3 DNA is TGCGCCAGCAGCCTGGGACTAGCGGGAAAAGAGACCCAGTACTTC. V usage is TRBV5-1 and J usage is TRBJ2-5; 13 bases align to TRBD2. The V segment lost 4 bases and the J segment 3 bases; nucleotides outside the gene matches: 3. Germline CDR1 SGHRS, CDR2 YFSETQ. This CDR3 has 15 amino acids.

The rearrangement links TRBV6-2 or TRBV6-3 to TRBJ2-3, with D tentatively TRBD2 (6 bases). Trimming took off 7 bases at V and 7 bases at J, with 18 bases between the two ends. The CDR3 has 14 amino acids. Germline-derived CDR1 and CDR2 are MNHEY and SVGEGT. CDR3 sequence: CASTFPGSMYTQYF. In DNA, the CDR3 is TGTGCCAGCACTTTCCCCGGGAGTATGTATACGCAGTATTTT.

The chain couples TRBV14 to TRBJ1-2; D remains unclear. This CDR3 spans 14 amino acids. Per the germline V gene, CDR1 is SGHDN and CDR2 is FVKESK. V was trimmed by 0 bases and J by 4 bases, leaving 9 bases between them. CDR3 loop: CASSQEHYSYGYTF. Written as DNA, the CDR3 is TGTGCCAGCAGCCAAGAACACTACAGCTATGGCTACACCTTC. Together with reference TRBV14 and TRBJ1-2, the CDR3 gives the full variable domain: EAGVTQFPSHSVIEKGQTVTLRCDPISGHDNLYWYRRVMGKEIKFLLHFVKESKQDESGMPNNRFLAERTGGTYSTLKVQPAELEDSGVYFCASSQEHYSYGYTFGSGTRLTVV.

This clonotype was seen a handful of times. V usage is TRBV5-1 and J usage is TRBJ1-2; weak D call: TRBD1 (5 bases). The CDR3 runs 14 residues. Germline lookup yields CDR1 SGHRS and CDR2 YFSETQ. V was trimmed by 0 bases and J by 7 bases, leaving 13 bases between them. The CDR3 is CASSLAQGGFGYTF. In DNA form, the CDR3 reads TGCGCCAGCAGCTTGGCCCAGGGAGGATTTGGCTACACCTTC.

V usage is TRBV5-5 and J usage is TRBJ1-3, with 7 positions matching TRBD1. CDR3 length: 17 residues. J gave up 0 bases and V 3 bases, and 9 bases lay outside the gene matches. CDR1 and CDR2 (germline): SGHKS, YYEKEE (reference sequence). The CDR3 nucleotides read TGTGCCAGCAGCTCCGGGACAGAGACTTACTCTGGAAACACCATATATTTT. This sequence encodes CASSSGTETYSGNTIYF.

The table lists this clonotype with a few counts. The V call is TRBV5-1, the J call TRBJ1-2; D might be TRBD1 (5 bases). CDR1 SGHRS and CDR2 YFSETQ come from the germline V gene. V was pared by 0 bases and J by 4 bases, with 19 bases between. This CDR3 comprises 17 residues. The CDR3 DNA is TGCGCCAGCAGCTTGGGCCTCCAGGGAAGGGGTGGCTATGGCTACACCTTC. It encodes CASSLGLQGRGGYGYTF.